The 21 T cell receptor beta chains below come from one sample, sequenced in a study of shared clonotypes between healthy human individuals. Sequencing was performed with immunoSEQ multiplex PCR; in TCRdb, only in-frame clones are kept and a portion is missing. This table has hundreds of thousands of clones, approximately 95% appearing once. Sequences were obtained from naive CD4+ T cells sorted from blood. The subset: CD45RA+ positively selected. These receptors were collected from a woman aged 30 to 39 in good health.

The V and J genes are TRBV30 and TRBJ2-5, with D perhaps assigned TRBD1 or TRBD2 (5 bases each). The V gene's germline CDR1 is GTSNPN and CDR2 SVGIG (reference sequence). This CDR3 is built from 12 residues. The V end lost 6 bases, the J end lost 5 bases, and 13 bases lay between the germline ends. CDR3 coding DNA: TGTGCCTGCCAGGGAGCTGGTGAGACCCAGTACTTC. Protein: CACQGAGETQYF.

The chain joins TRBV19 to TRBJ2-3; the D call may be TRBD1 or TRBD2 (5 bases each). V lost 8 bases, J lost 7 bases, and 22 bases lay in between. Per the germline V gene, CDR1 is LNHDA and CDR2 is SQIVND (reference sequence). The CDR3 covers 15 residues. In DNA, the CDR3 is TGTGCCAGTTCTTTGGGGGTCCTTACTCTTAATACGCAGTATTTT. It encodes CASSLGVLTLNTQYF.

This clone was seen just once. One end of the junction is discordant with germline, which a read error may explain. The V and J genes are TRBV6-1 and TRBJ2-7; perhaps TRBD1 as D (6 bases). From germline, CDR1 is MNHNS and CDR2 SASEGT. The CDR3 totals 14 residues. In DNA, the CDR3 is TGTGCCAGCAGTGAATCCGGGACAACAAACCATGAGGACTTC. This translates into CASSESGTTNHEDF.

This sequence joins TRBV5-6 and TRBJ2-5; no definite D call. Germline CDR1 reads SGHDT; CDR2 reads YYEEEE. V dropped 3 bases and J dropped 11 bases, with 14 bases sitting between them. The CDR3 has 12 amino acids. The DNA for the CDR3 is TGTGCCAGCAGCTGGTCCACAGAAGAGCAGTACTTC. Translating gives CASSWSTEEQYF.

The chain joins TRBV7-9 to TRBJ2-5; the D gene is possibly TRBD1 (5 bases). Germline loops: CDR1 SEHNR, CDR2 FQNEAQ (reference sequence). The ends were cut back, 2 bases at V and 4 bases at J, with 11 bases in the middle. The CDR3 is 14 amino acids. The CDR3 sequence: CASSLQGPGETQYF. DNA for the CDR3: TGTGCCAGCAGCTTACAGGGCCCAGGAGAGACCCAGTACTTC.

As for this clone: Other nucleotide sequences from this sample produce the same CDR3. This chain connects TRBV19 to TRBJ2-5; a possible D gene is TRBD1 (5 bases). V was clipped by 3 bases and J by 2 bases, with 7 bases between them. The CDR3 runs 13 residues. In germline, CDR1 is LNHDA, CDR2 SQIVND (reference sequence). The CDR3 nucleotides are TGTGCCAGTAGTATTAGACAGCAAGAGACCCAGTACTTC. Translating gives CASSIRQQETQYF.

The chain is built from TRBV19 and TRBJ2-3; D gene uncertain. Germline loops: CDR1 LNHDA, CDR2 SQIVND (reference sequence). This CDR3 region has 16 residues. Trimming stripped 5 bases from V and 0 bases from J, with 15 bases between. CDR3 DNA: TGTGCCAGTAGTCGTATGTGGGTCCCTAGCACAGATACGCAGTATTTT. This codes for CASSRMWVPSTDTQYF.

The chain joins TRBV6-1 to TRBJ2-7; 9 nucleotides align to TRBD1. The CDR3 runs 15 residues. Germline V gives CDR1 MNHNS, CDR2 SASEGT. V gave up 5 bases and J gave up 3 bases; unmatched junction bases: 8. This chain's CDR3 is CASSPRTGVSYEQYF. As DNA, the CDR3 is TGTGCCAGCAGTCCACGGACAGGGGTAAGCTACGAGCAGTACTTC.

The J gene is TRBJ2-7, the V gene TRBV4-1, with 10 nucleotides matching TRBD2. Germline CDR1 reads MGHRA; CDR2 reads YSYEKL. The CDR3 covers 15 residues. V trimming: 0 bases; J trimming: 4 bases; junction bases outside the gene matches: 3. The CDR3 spells CASSQDSTSGYEQYF. The CDR3 coding sequence is TGCGCCAGCAGCCAAGATTCGACTAGCGGGTACGAGCAGTACTTC.

V gene TRBV19 combines with J gene TRBJ1-1, with D perhaps TRBD1 (5 bases). The CDR3 runs to 15 residues. Germline V gene sequence: CDR1 LNHDA, CDR2 SQIVND (reference sequence). Trimming took off 1 base at V and 6 bases at J, with 15 bases between the two ends. This CDR3 is CASSIGEGLIPEAFF. The DNA of the CDR3 is TGTGCCAGTAGTATAGGCGAGGGGTTGATCCCTGAAGCTTTCTTT.

This chain connects TRBV6-1 to TRBJ2-3, with 7 bases that match TRBD1. V lost 7 bases and J lost 4; bases outside the gene matches: 8. This CDR3 is 14 amino acids long. Germline lookup yields CDR1 MNHNS and CDR2 SASEGT. DNA for the CDR3: TGTGCCAGCAAACCGGGACAGAATGCAGATACGCAGTATTTT. Residues: CASKPGQNADTQYF.

The V call is TRBV19, the J call TRBJ1-1; D perhaps matches TRBD1 (5 bases). V was cut by 6 bases and J by 3 bases, with 17 bases left in between. This CDR3 has 15 residues. Germline V gene sequence: CDR1 LNHDA, CDR2 SQIVND (reference sequence). DNA for the CDR3: TGTGCCAGTAGCCTCAAGGTGGGGGGTGACACTGAAGCTTTCTTT. It yields the protein CASSLKVGGDTEAFF. Together with reference TRBV19 and TRBJ1-1, the CDR3 gives the full variable domain: DGGITQSPKYLFRKEGQNVTLSCEQNLNHDAMYWYRQDPGQGLRLIYYSQIVNDFQKGDIAEGYSVSREKKESFPLTVTSAQKNPTAFYLCASSLKVGGDTEAFFGQGTRLTVV.

This chain connects TRBV6-6 to TRBJ1-2; no clear D. The CDR3 contains 15 residues. Trimming took 6 bases from V and 2 from J, leaving 16 bases between them. Germline assignment: CDR1 MNHNY and CDR2 SVGAGI (reference sequence). CDR3 nucleotides: TGTGCCAGCAGATCGGGTGGGCCGGGGAACTATGGCTACACCTTC. This translates into CASRSGGPGNYGYTF.

The V and J genes are TRBV5-1 and TRBJ2-7; 8 bases fit TRBD1. With V trimmed by 4 bases and J by 2 bases, 5 bases remained unmatched. Germline CDR1 reads SGHRS; CDR2 reads YFSETQ. This CDR3 is 14 amino acids long. CDR3 residues: CASSQGQGPYEQYF. The CDR3 nucleotides read TGCGCCAGCAGCCAAGGACAGGGACCCTACGAGCAGTACTTC.

The J gene is TRBJ2-7, the V gene TRBV11-1; 9 bases map to TRBD2. The V segment lost 6 bases and the J segment 4 bases; nucleotides outside the gene matches: 10. The V gene's germline CDR1 is SGHAT and CDR2 FQDESV (reference sequence). This CDR3 region has 15 residues. The CDR3 DNA reads as TGTGCCAGCAGTACTAATAGCGGGAGTCGGTACGAGCAGTACTTC. Translating gives CASSTNSGSRYEQYF.

This chain joins TRBV19 and TRBJ1-1; 9 nucleotides align to TRBD1. Germline loops: CDR1 LNHDA, CDR2 SQIVND (reference sequence). This CDR3 region has 15 residues. Unmatched junction bases numbered 9, after V lost 5 bases and J lost 5 bases. The CDR3 sequence is CASSQRGTGKTEAFF. In DNA form, the CDR3 reads TGTGCCAGTAGTCAACGGGGGACAGGGAAGACTGAAGCTTTCTTT. Supplemented by reference TRBV19 and TRBJ1-1, the full variable domain reads DGGITQSPKYLFRKEGQNVTLSCEQNLNHDAMYWYRQDPGQGLRLIYYSQIVNDFQKGDIAEGYSVSREKKESFPLTVTSAQKNPTAFYLCASSQRGTGKTEAFFGQGTRLTVV.

The genes are TRBV5-1 and TRBJ2-1; 7 bases line up with TRBD2. Trimming removed 4 bases from V and 0 bases from J; junction bases left unmatched: 4. This CDR3 comprises 15 residues. Germline CDR1 SGHRS, CDR2 YFSETQ. The CDR3 loop is CASSTASGSYNEQFF. DNA of the CDR3: TGCGCCAGCAGCACCGCTAGCGGCTCCTACAATGAGCAGTTCTTC.

The rearrangement links TRBV6-5 to TRBJ2-3; the match to TRBD2 covers 10 bases. CDR3 size: 15 residues. Germline CDR1 is MNHEY and CDR2 is SVGAGI. V lost 4 bases and J lost 10; bases outside the gene matches: 11. The CDR3 loop is CASSSSSSGSAPQYF. DNA of the CDR3: TGTGCCAGCAGTTCCTCCTCTAGCGGGAGTGCGCCGCAGTATTTT.

The DNA for the CDR3 is TGTGCCAGCAGCTTAGGACAGGCCGAGTGGTACGAGCAGTACTTC. This codes for CASSLGQAEWYEQYF. This chain links TRBV7-2 with TRBJ2-7; D might be TRBD1 (6 bases). V lost 1 base, J lost 4 bases, and 14 bases lay in between. The CDR3 runs to 15 residues. The germline V gene has CDR1 SGHTA and CDR2 FQGNSA. Full variable domain (remainder filled in from reference TRBV7-2 and TRBJ2-7): GAGVSQSPSNKVTEKGKDVELRCDPISGHTALYWYRQSLGQGLEFLIYFQGNSAPDKSGLPSDRFSAERTGGSVSTLTIQRTQQEDSAVYLCASSLGQAEWYEQYFGPGTRLTVT.

The V gene is TRBV2, the J gene TRBJ1-3, with 7 bases matching TRBD1. The CDR3 is made up of 13 amino acids. J was trimmed by 4 bases and V by 7 bases; bases with no gene match: 4. From germline, CDR1 is SNHLY and CDR2 FYNNEI. CDR3 residues: CASITGDGNTIYF. The CDR3 DNA sequence: TGTGCCAGCATAACAGGGGACGGAAACACCATATATTTT.

The sample holds one count of this clone. The V gene is TRBV13, the J gene TRBJ1-1, with D maybe TRBD1 (5 bases). CDR1 is PRHDT and CDR2 is FYEKMQ in the germline V gene (reference sequence). V was shortened by 0 bases and J by 6 bases, with 14 bases between the two germline ends. This CDR3 region has 15 residues. As DNA, the CDR3 is TGTGCCAGCAGCTTAGGCCTCCAGGGTGGGCCTGAAGCTTTCTTT. Protein product: CASSLGLQGGPEAFF.